This note documents a single TCR beta chain sequence. No antigen is known for it. No much larger clone is present one base from it, and per-base qualities are unavailable. The source of the sample is a study of blood T cell repertoires in COVID-19 (TCRdb year 2020). Context from the whole study: Collaborator samples came from the United States, Italy and Spain and covered acute and convalescent phases of COVID-19. The sample metadata nearly always contained a de-identified subject ID, COVID-19 status, age in years and sex. The prospective study material was composed of cDNA or gDNA derived from T cells, B-cell-depleted T cells, or PBMCs. The repertoires were made available in a free public database intended to serve as a resource for research on the immune response to SARS-CoV-2. Where HLA class I and class II types were available, the types were taken from metadata supplied by the sample provider, not from assay-based typing. The samples were drawn from the first 160 participants of the ongoing ImmuneRACE study and from 950 to 1,500 subjects provided by 6 global collaborators. Subjects who had been exposed to COVID-19, were actively infected with it, or had recovered from it provided the deeply sampled blood TCRbeta repertoires that made up the dataset.

At the junction V is shortened by 5 bases and J by 8 bases; bases outside the gene matches: 10. CDR1 LNHDA and CDR2 SQIVND were looked up in the germline V gene (reference sequence). The CDR3 runs 14 residues from the cysteine to the phenylalanine. Just the 42-base CDR3 DNA is kept, in frame starting at base 1. Collaborating institutions collected whole blood in K2EDTA tubes following their own protocols. Collaborator samples were shipped for TCRbeta analysis as frozen whole blood, isolated PBMCs, or DNA extracted from either sample type. What the authors observed across the whole study: How much clinical and demographic metadata was included differed by source and by participant, and the metadata was provided uncurated.

TCRbeta CDR3 regions were amplified from genomic DNA by means of the immunoSEQ Assay, a bias-controlled multiplex PCR. The original pipeline was this. Nucleated cell counts per sample were estimated from amplification of reference gene primers within the assay. To quantify the absolute abundance of each unique TCRbeta CDR3 rearrangement, sequence reads were collapsed and filtered. Productive Simpson clonality was computed per sample as the square root of Simpson's diversity index over productive rearrangements. TCRdb obtained this table from immuneACCESS and retained in-frame rearrangements with V and J assigned. These tables miss some clones; where compared with another copy, unresolved V genes account for less than half of the shortfall, and the remainder is unexplained. V, J and clone size were drawn from that table, and D and trimming were deduced from the DNA. The table for this sample lists over 50,000 clones; over 75% of them were counted only once. The top ten hold roughly 3.5% of the sample.

The chain links TRBV19 with TRBJ1-2, with 8 junctional bases fitting TRBD1. Sequencing used peripheral blood. This clonotype originated in a human donor in a cohort sampled during active COVID-19. The CDR3 region reads CASSPRTGPKGYTF. The DNA sequence reads TGTGCCAGTAGTCCGAGGACAGGGCCTAAGGGCTACACCTTC. The variable domain in full, with residues beyond the CDR3 obtained from the reference TRBV19 and TRBJ1-2 genes, is DGGITQSPKYLFRKEGQNVTLSCEQNLNHDAMYWYRQDPGQGLRLIYYSQIVNDFQKGDIAEGYSVSREKKESFPLTVTSAQKNPTAFYLCASSPRTGPKGYTFGSGTRLTVV.